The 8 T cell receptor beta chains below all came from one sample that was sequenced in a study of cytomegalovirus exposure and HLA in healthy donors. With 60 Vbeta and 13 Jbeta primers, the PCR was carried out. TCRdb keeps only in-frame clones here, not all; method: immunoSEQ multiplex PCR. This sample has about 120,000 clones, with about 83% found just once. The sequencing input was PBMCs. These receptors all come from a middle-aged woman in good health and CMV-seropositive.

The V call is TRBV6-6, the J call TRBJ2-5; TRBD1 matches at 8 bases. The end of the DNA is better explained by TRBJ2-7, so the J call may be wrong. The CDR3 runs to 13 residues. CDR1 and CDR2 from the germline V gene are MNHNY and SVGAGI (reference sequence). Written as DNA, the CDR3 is TGTGCCAGCAAGGACAGGGTGTTGTACGAGCAGTACTTC. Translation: CASKDRVLYEQYF.

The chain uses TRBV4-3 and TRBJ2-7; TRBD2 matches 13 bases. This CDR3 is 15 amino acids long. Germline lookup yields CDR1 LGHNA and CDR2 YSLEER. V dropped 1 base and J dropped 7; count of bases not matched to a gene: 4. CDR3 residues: CASSQGLAGGHEQYF. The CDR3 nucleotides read TGCGCCAGCAGCCAAGGACTAGCGGGAGGCCATGAGCAGTACTTC.

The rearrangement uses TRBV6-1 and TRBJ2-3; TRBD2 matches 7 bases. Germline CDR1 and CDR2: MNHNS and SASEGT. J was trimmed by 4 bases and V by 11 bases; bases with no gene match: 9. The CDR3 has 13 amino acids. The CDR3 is CAGKAGSADTQYF. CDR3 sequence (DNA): TGTGCCGGCAAAGCGGGATCGGCAGATACGCAGTATTTT.

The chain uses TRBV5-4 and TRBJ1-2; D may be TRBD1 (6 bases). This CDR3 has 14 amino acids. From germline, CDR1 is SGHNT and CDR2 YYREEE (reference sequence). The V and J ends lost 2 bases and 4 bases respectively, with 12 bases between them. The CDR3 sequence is CASSFNQGLYGYTF. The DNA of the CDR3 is TGTGCCAGCAGCTTTAATCAGGGGCTCTATGGCTACACCTTC.

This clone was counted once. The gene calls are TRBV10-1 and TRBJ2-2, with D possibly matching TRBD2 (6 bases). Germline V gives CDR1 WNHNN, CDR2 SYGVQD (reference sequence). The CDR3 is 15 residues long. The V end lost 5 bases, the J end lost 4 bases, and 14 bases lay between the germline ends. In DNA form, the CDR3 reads TGCGCCAGCAGTACCGGGACTGAGTTCACCGGGGAGCTGTTTTTT. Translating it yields CASSTGTEFTGELFF.

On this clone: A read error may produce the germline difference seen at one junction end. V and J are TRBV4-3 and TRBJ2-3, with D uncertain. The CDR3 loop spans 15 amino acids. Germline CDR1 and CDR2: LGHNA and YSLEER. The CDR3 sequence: CASGQANGVPDTQYF. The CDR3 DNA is TGCGCCAGCGGCCAAGCAAATGGAGTTCCAGATACGCAGTATTTT.

CDR3 sequence: CSVEGRVSTDTQYF. CDR3 nucleotides: TGCAGCGTTGAAGGGAGGGTGAGCACAGATACGCAGTATTTT. The gene calls are TRBV29-1 and TRBJ2-3; perhaps TRBD2 as D (6 bases). Germline CDR1 SQVTM, CDR2 ANQGSEA. The CDR3 length is 14 residues. V was shortened by 1 base and J by 0 bases, with 8 bases between the two germline ends.

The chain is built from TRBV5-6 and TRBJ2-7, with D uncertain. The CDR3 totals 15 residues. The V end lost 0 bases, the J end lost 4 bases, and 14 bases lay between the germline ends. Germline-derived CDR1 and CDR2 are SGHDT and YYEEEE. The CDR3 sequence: CASSLGFGEPYEQYF. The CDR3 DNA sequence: TGTGCCAGCAGCTTGGGGTTTGGAGAACCGTACGAGCAGTACTTC.